Listed below are T cell receptor beta chains from one sample, sequenced in a study of blood T cell repertoires in COVID-19. Profiling relied on immunoSEQ multiplex PCR, and the TCRdb table lists in-frame clones only, not all of them. The sample includes fewer than 200,000 clones, over 80% of them seen just once. Sequenced input: peripheral blood. These receptors originate from a woman aged 80 or older with active or convalescent COVID-19. CDR3s include the opening cysteine and the closing phenylalanine or tryptophan. A D gene is named only where the DNA matches it firmly. Clone size, where shown, is once, few, many, or a class for clones that have expanded.

D	J	size	V	DNA	CDR3
TRBD1	TRBJ2-4	NA	TRBV28	TGTGCCAGCAGTTTAGACAGGGTGGGGAACATTCAGTACTTC	CASSLDRVGNIQYF
NA	TRBJ1-2	NA	TRBV6-1	TGTGCCAGCAGTGAAGAAGGTACAGGGATGGGCTATGGCTACACCTTC	CASSEEGTGMGYGYTF
NA	TRBJ1-5	NA	TRBV7-6	TGTGCCAGCAGCTTAGTGGCAAACCCAAATCAGCCCCAGCATTTT	CASSLVANPNQPQHF
NA	TRBJ2-3	NA	TRBV30	TGTGCCTGGAGTGTAAGGGGTACGCAGTATTTT	CAWSVRGTQYF
NA	TRBJ1-2	NA	TRBV25-1	TGTGCCAGCATAAGACCCGGGACATATGGCTACACCTTC	CASIRPGTYGYTF
NA	TRBJ2-3	few	TRBV6-2/TRBV6-3	TGTGCCAGCAGTTACCGAGGGGATACGCAGTATTTT	CASSYRGDTQYF
TRBD1	TRBJ1-2	NA	TRBV5-1	TGCGCCAGCAGCGCACAGGGGTTCCTTAACTATGGCTACACCTTC	CASSAQGFLNYGYTF
TRBD1	TRBJ2-1	NA	TRBV6-5	TGTGCCAGCCGTTTCGGGACAGGGGGGTACAATGAGCAGTTCTTC	CASRFGTGGYNEQFF
NA	TRBJ2-7	NA	TRBV6-2/TRBV6-3	TGTGCCAGCAGTTTGAGACTTGGAGGAAACGAGCAGTACTTC	CASSLRLGGNEQYF
TRBD1	TRBJ2-1	once	TRBV4-3	TGCGCCAGCAGCCAAGATGGGACAGTTGAGCAGTTCTTC	CASSQDGTVEQFF
TRBD1	TRBJ2-7	NA	TRBV27	TGTGCCAGCGGAGACAGGGGGCTTCCTTTGTACGAGCAGTACTTC	CASGDRGLPLYEQYF
TRBD1	TRBJ1-2	NA	TRBV3-1/TRBV3-2	TGTGCCAGCAGCCAAGATATTGGTAGGACAGGGCCCGGCCATGGCTACACCTTC	CASSQDIGRTGPGHGYTF
TRBD2	TRBJ2-3	NA	TRBV5-1	TGCGCCAGCAGCCTGCAGCGGGGGGGCCCGGCAGATACGCAGTATTTT	CASSLQRGGPADTQYF
NA	TRBJ2-5	NA	TRBV6-5	TGTGCCAGCAGTTATCGCCGCGAACCTCGGGAGACCCAGTACTTC	CASSYRREPRETQYF
TRBD1	TRBJ1-1	NA	TRBV7-2	TGTGCCAGCAGCCCTACAGGGGGAGGGAACACTGAAGCTTTCTTT	CASSPTGGGNTEAFF
TRBD1	TRBJ1-1	NA	TRBV27	TGTGCCAGCAGTAACCGACAGGGATCCACTGAAGCTTTCTTT	CASSNRQGSTEAFF
TRBD1	TRBJ1-6	few	TRBV10-3	TGTGCCATCAGTGAGTTAGGGGCAGGGGGTGGATCACCCCTCCACTTT	CAISELGAGGGSPLHF